The entry below gives a single T cell receptor (beta chain) sequence along with its context. The data belong to a study of blood T cell repertoires in COVID-19. Study as a whole: Acute and convalescent COVID-19 specimens originated in the United States, Italy and Spain. Nucleic acid was either cDNA or gDNA, and it came from T cells, B-cell-depleted T cells, or PBMCs.

Per the original data handling: Estimation of nucleated cell counts was performed using reference gene primer amplification. The method was immunoSEQ multiplex PCR; TCRdb's version includes in-frame clones alone and lacks a portion of them. D and trimming were read from the DNA, whereas the V and J calls and clone size are those reported in that table. The repertoire consists of roughly 150,000 clones, with roughly 84% occurring once and the leading ten covering about a tenth. The source of this sequence is a man between 65 and 85 years old with active or convalescent COVID-19. Material for sequencing was peripheral blood.

CDR3: CASSHVSGTSGRAGDTQYF. The CDR3 nucleotides are TGTGCCAGCAGCCATGTTTCCGGGACTAGCGGGAGGGCCGGGGATACGCAGTATTTT. The chain is built from TRBV3-1 (or the pseudogene TRBV3-2) and TRBJ2-3; TRBD2 matches 16 bases. Germline lookup yields CDR1 LGHDT and CDR2 YNNKEL (reference sequence). V dropped 3 bases and J dropped 6; count of bases not matched to a gene: 12. This CDR3 comprises 19 residues.